The next 7 T cell receptor beta chains were all read from a single sample in a study of identical twins (dated by TCRdb to about 2016). Libraries were prepared through 5' RACE. The sequencer listed for this sample is Illumina HiSeq 2000. TCRdb reran the public reads through fastp at Q25 and MiXCR, keeping productive beta chains. Every CDR3 protein is listed once, alongside the most common genes and DNA of its rows. The sample includes about 570,000 distinct CDR3 sequences, with approximately 9.6% observed a single time. The ten largest clones take up around 3.1% of the sample. Another study also made use of these data, one on yellow fever vaccine responses in identical twins.

Material: PBMCs. The source is a woman aged 18-29 years in good health.

There are many counts of this clonotype. V and J are TRBV7-8 and TRBJ2-3, with D maybe TRBD1 (5 bases). Germline loops: CDR1 SGHVS, CDR2 FQNEAQ. The V and J ends lost 1 base and 6 bases respectively, with 11 bases between them. CDR3 length: 14 residues. The CDR3 protein is CASSLGARADTQYF. The CDR3 coding sequence is TGTGCCAGCAGCTTAGGGGCCAGGGCTGATACGCAGTATTTT.

As to this clonotype: Sequence at one end of the junction differs from germline and may be a read error. This sequence joins TRBV7-9 and TRBJ2-4; 9 positions match TRBD1. Germline V gene sequence: CDR1 SEHNR, CDR2 FQNEAQ (reference sequence). The CDR3 spans 14 residues. The CDR3 region is CASSSVAGTGSRDF. In DNA, the CDR3 is TGTGCCAGCAGCTCAGTGGCCGGGACAGGGTCTAGGGACTTC.

This clonotype was observed at least ten times. The chain joins TRBV20-1 to TRBJ2-5, with 9 bases that match TRBD1. CDR1 and CDR2 from the germline V gene are DFQATT and SNEGSKA (reference sequence). This CDR3 region has 13 residues. Germline trimming cut 3 bases from V and 4 bases from J; bases unmatched to any gene: 3. The CDR3 bases are TGCAGTGCTAGGGGGACAGGGAGAGAGACCCAGTACTTC. It is translated as CSARGTGRETQYF.

The J gene is TRBJ2-1, the V gene TRBV7-9; D uncertain. V lost 6 bases, J lost 6 bases, and 6 bases lay in between. The germline CDR1 and CDR2 sequences are SEHNR and FQNEAQ (reference sequence). CDR3 length: 11 residues. The CDR3 DNA follows: TGTGCCAGCAGACTTTCCAATGAGCAGTTCTTC. This gives the protein CASRLSNEQFF.

This clonotype was seen repeatedly, ten times or more. The V gene is TRBV10-3, the J gene TRBJ2-1, with no clear D. The ends were cut back, 4 bases at V and 3 bases at J, with 10 bases in the middle. The CDR3 consists of 14 residues. Germline V gives CDR1 ENHRY, CDR2 SYGVKD. CDR3 nucleotide sequence: TGTGCCATCAGTGGTGGTTCGGACTACAATGAGCAGTTCTTC. The encoded protein is CAISGGSDYNEQFF.

Only a few counts were recorded for this clonotype. The chain has TRBV20-1 and TRBJ2-7; 8 nucleotides agree with TRBD1. CDR3 length: 14 amino acids. V shed 1 base and J 5 bases; nucleotides not matched to a gene: 7. Germline V lookup: CDR1 DFQATT, CDR2 SNEGSKA (reference sequence). The CDR3 nucleotides read TGCAGTGCTAGAGTTCGGCAGGGGGCCCACGAGCAGTACTTC. Residues: CSARVRQGAHEQYF.

The gene calls are TRBV7-6 and TRBJ2-2, with D uncertain. The CDR3 consists of 13 residues. Trimming pared 3 bases from V and 4 bases from J, leaving 6 bases between. The germline CDR1 and CDR2 sequences are SGHVS and FNYEAQ. The CDR3 loop reads CASSFKTTGELFF. In nucleotides, the CDR3 is TGTGCCAGCAGCTTTAAGACCACCGGGGAGCTGTTTTTT.